Following are 24 T cell receptor beta chains from one sample sequenced in a study of beta chain features in type 1 diabetes (dated by TCRdb to the late 2010s). Study-wide conclusions, independent of this receptor: Type 1 diabetes patients showed a moderate but significant shortening of TCRB CDR3 length in all four CD4+ subsets.

Library creation used the immunoSEQ multiplex PCR assay. The entire isolated RNA was reverse transcribed using the High Capacity cDNA Reverse Transcription Kit, and thus expressed TCRB transcripts were sequenced. In its TCRdb copy, this immuneACCESS table keeps in-frame sequences only and misses some clones. Where compared with another copy, unresolved V genes explain less than half of these, and the others have no known cause. The table for this sample lists around 710,000 clones; around 11% of them were counted only once. More than 0.095% of the sample is in the top ten clones. What these receptors recognize is not known. The specimen sequenced was naive CD4+ T cells from blood. The intended sense of this specimen's cell subset or site label: true naive CD4+ T cells. The receptor set was obtained from a man younger than 45 with type 1 diabetes.

The rearrangement uses TRBV9 and TRBJ2-3; D may correspond to TRBD1 or TRBD2 (7 bases each). V lost 4 bases to trimming and J lost 0 bases, with 15 bases between them. Germline-derived CDR1 and CDR2 are SGDLS and YYNGEE. The CDR3 runs 16 residues. The CDR3 DNA reads TGTGCCAGCAGCACCCGACAGGGAGGGAGCACAGATACGCAGTATTTT. Protein sequence: CASSTRQGGSTDTQYF.

This clone has only a few counts. This specimen includes other DNA sequences encoding the same CDR3. The chain combines TRBV5-1 with TRBJ1-3; no reliable D call. The CDR3 runs 14 residues. V was cut by 2 bases and J by 0 bases, with 6 bases left in between. Germline CDR1 reads SGHRS; CDR2 reads YFSETQ. In DNA, the CDR3 is TGCGCCAGCAGCTTTACCTCCTCTGGAAACACCATATATTTT. As protein: CASSFTSSGNTIYF.

This clone has only a few counts. This chain connects TRBV5-6 to TRBJ2-1; 9 nucleotides line up with TRBD1. Trimming took 3 bases from V and 9 from J; bases not matched to a gene: 7. There are 14 residues in the CDR3. CDR1 is SGHDT, CDR2 YYEEEE, per germline. Here the CDR3 reads CASSWGQGNGEQFF. CDR3 sequence (DNA): TGTGCCAGCAGCTGGGGACAGGGCAACGGTGAGCAGTTCTTC. Drawing the rest from reference TRBV5-6 and TRBJ2-1, the complete variable domain is DAGVTQSPTHLIKTRGQQVTLRCSPKSGHDTVSWYQQALGQGPQFIFQYYEEEERQRGNFPDRFSGHQFPNYSSELNVNALLLGDSALYLCASSWGQGNGEQFFGPGTRLTVL.

V is TRBV6-6 and J is TRBJ1-6, with 9 positions matching TRBD1. CDR1 and CDR2 (germline): MNHNY, SVGAGI (reference sequence). The junction had 7 bases not matched to a gene; V was cut back by 6 bases and J by 13 bases. This CDR3 has 13 amino acids. This CDR3 is CASSPGTGRPLHF. CDR3 sequence (DNA): TGTGCCAGCAGCCCCGGGACAGGGAGGCCCCTCCACTTT.

As for this clone: The sample has other DNA sequences that encode this CDR3 too. The rearrangement uses TRBV29-1 and TRBJ1-2; D may be TRBD1 (5 bases). Looked up from germline, CDR1 is SQVTM and CDR2 is ANQGSEA. Trimming stripped 2 bases from V and 2 bases from J, with 6 bases between. The CDR3 runs to 12 residues. This chain's CDR3 is CSVEQGNYGYTF. The DNA for the CDR3 is TGCAGCGTTGAACAGGGAAACTATGGCTACACCTTC.

This clone was found a few times. The J gene is TRBJ2-5, the V gene TRBV7-3; D uncertain. Germline V gene data show CDR1 as SGHTA and CDR2 as FQGTGA. This CDR3 has 15 amino acids. Trimming cost V 1 base and J 5 bases, with 14 bases left between them. In DNA, the CDR3 is TGTGCCAGCAGCTTAATGGGCAGCATGGGGGAGACCCAGTACTTC. Protein product: CASSLMGSMGETQYF.

This clone appeared a few times. The J gene is TRBJ2-1, the V gene TRBV10-3; 7 positions match TRBD1. V trimming: 2 bases; J trimming: 4 bases; junction bases outside the gene matches: 5. The CDR3 runs 15 residues. The germline V gene has CDR1 ENHRY and CDR2 SYGVKD. The CDR3 sequence: CAISETGQSYNEQFF. The CDR3, as DNA: TGTGCCATCAGTGAGACGGGACAGTCATACAATGAGCAGTTCTTC.

This sequence joins TRBV4-2 and TRBJ2-1; the match to TRBD2 covers 12 bases. Trimming removed 0 bases from V and 12 bases from J; junction bases left unmatched: 9. The CDR3 runs 16 residues. Looked up from germline, CDR1 is LGHNA and CDR2 is YNFKEQ. The CDR3 here is CASSQDASGGAYGQFF. The CDR3 nucleotides are TGTGCCAGCAGCCAAGATGCTAGCGGGGGGGCCTACGGGCAGTTCTTC.

In its sample, this clone was seen a few times. The chain recombines TRBV28 with TRBJ2-3; D gene ambiguous. V shed 6 bases and J shed 5 bases, with 6 bases lying between them. The CDR3 loop spans 11 amino acids. Germline-derived CDR1 and CDR2 are MDHEN and SYDVKM. CDR3 sequence reads: CASRFRDTQYF. The CDR3 DNA reads TGTGCCAGCAGATTCCGAGATACGCAGTATTTT. The variable domain in full, completed from reference TRBV28 and TRBJ2-3, reads DVKVTQSSRYLVKRTGEKVFLECVQDMDHENMFWYRQDPGLGLRLIYFSYDVKMKEKGDIPEGYSVSREKKERFSLILESASTNQTSMYLCASRFRDTQYFGPGTRLTVL.

J is TRBJ2-1 and V is TRBV19; TRBD1 matches 7 bases. Germline loops: CDR1 LNHDA, CDR2 SQIVND (reference sequence). V lost 6 bases to trimming and J lost 0 bases; unmatched junction nucleotides: 5. The CDR3 has 15 residues. The CDR3, as DNA: TGTGCCAGTAGCAGGGGGAGAAGCTCCTACAATGAGCAGTTCTTC. Translating it yields CASSRGRSSYNEQFF. The variable domain in full, completed from reference TRBV19 and TRBJ2-1, reads DGGITQSPKYLFRKEGQNVTLSCEQNLNHDAMYWYRQDPGQGLRLIYYSQIVNDFQKGDIAEGYSVSREKKESFPLTVTSAQKNPTAFYLCASSRGRSSYNEQFFGPGTRLTVL.

This clone has only a few counts. V is TRBV29-1 and J is TRBJ2-3, with D tentatively TRBD1 (6 bases). Germline V lookup: CDR1 SQVTM, CDR2 ANQGSEA. The CDR3 is made up of 12 amino acids. V was trimmed by 4 bases and J by 4 bases, leaving 9 bases between them. The DNA of the CDR3 is TGCAGCGTTGGAAAGGGGGCAGATACGCAGTATTTT. Its protein product is CSVGKGADTQYF.

This clone was seen a handful of times. The junction shows a germline mismatch at one end, possibly a read error. The V and J genes are TRBV7-9 and TRBJ2-7; D is possibly TRBD1 (6 bases). Germline assignment: CDR1 SEHNR and CDR2 FQNEAQ (reference sequence). This CDR3 is built from 12 residues. The chain's CDR3 is CASRDTDIGWHF. The CDR3 DNA reads as TGTGCCAGCCGGGACACGGATATTGGGTGGCACTTC.

This clone showed up just a few times. The chain carries TRBV27 and TRBJ2-1, with TRBD2 matching over 10 bases. There are 17 residues in the CDR3. Germline lookup yields CDR1 MNHEY and CDR2 SMNVEV (reference sequence). V lost 6 bases to trimming and J lost 7 bases; unmatched junction nucleotides: 15. The DNA for the CDR3 is TGTGCCAGCAGCCTCAGTAGCGGGGGGTCCCTCGGTAATGAGCAGTTCTTC. Its protein product is CASSLSSGGSLGNEQFF.

This clone was picked up a small number of times. This chain links TRBV5-4 with TRBJ2-1; either TRBD1 or TRBD2 may supply D (6 bases each). The V end was cut by 5 bases, the J end by 5 bases, with 17 bases between. Per the germline V gene, CDR1 is SGHNT and CDR2 is YYREEE (reference sequence). This CDR3 is built from 15 residues. CDR3 sequence: CASSAGHPRDNEQFF. DNA for the CDR3: TGTGCCAGCAGTGCGGGACACCCGAGGGACAATGAGCAGTTCTTC.

Only a few counts were recorded for this clone. The rearrangement links TRBV21-1 to TRBJ1-2. TRBV21-1 is described as a pseudogene. The CDR3 runs to 13 residues. The CDR3 is CASSKEGTHGYTF. The CDR3 DNA reads as TGTGCCAGCAGCAAAGAGGGGACGCATGGCTACACCTTC.

This clone showed up just a few times. The J gene is TRBJ1-5, the V gene TRBV18; a possible D gene is TRBD1 (5 bases). This CDR3 spans 22 amino acids. Germline assignment: CDR1 KGHSH and CDR2 LQKENI. V was trimmed by 3 bases and J by 1 base, leaving 31 bases between them. The CDR3 DNA is TGTGCCAGCTCACCCGGACGTGAGTGGGCAGGGAATGTGGGTGAGAGCAATCAGCCCCAGCATTTT. It encodes CASSPGREWAGNVGESNQPQHF. Full variable domain (missing parts from reference TRBV18 and TRBJ1-5): NAGVMQNPRHLVRRRGQEARLRCSPMKGHSHVYWYRQLPEEGLKFMVYLQKENIIDESGMPKERFSAEFPKEGPSILRIQQVVRGDSAAYFCASSPGREWAGNVGESNQPQHFGDGTRLSIL.

The chain carries TRBV4-2 and TRBJ1-5; no firm D call. The CDR3 loop spans 15 amino acids. The germline CDR1 and CDR2 sequences are LGHNA and YNFKEQ. The ends were cut back, 1 base at V and 3 bases at J, with 10 bases in the middle. CDR3 sequence reads: CASSQVTGNNQPQHF. Here the CDR3 DNA reads TGTGCCAGCAGCCAAGTAACTGGGAACAATCAGCCCCAGCATTTT.

The sample holds a few counts of this clone. This chain uses TRBV11-3 with TRBJ2-3, with TRBD1 identical over 7 bases. In germline, CDR1 is SGHNT, CDR2 YENEEA. J lost 4 bases, V lost 2 bases, and 6 bases had no gene match. CDR3 length: 15 residues. CDR3 in DNA: TGTGCCAGCAGCTTATCCTCCGGACAGGCAGATACGCAGTATTTT. Protein sequence: CASSLSSGQADTQYF.

The table lists this clone with a few counts. The chain employs TRBV13 and TRBJ1-3, with a tentative D call TRBD1 (6 bases). Trimming removed 5 bases from V and 4 bases from J, with 24 bases in between. The CDR3 is 18 amino acids. Germline loops: CDR1 PRHDT, CDR2 FYEKMQ (reference sequence). The CDR3 nucleotides read TGTGCCAGCAGCCCACCCCGGACAGCCCTATTCTCCGGAAACACCATATATTTT. It yields the protein CASSPPRTALFSGNTIYF. The full variable domain, in which reference TRBV13 and TRBJ1-3 provide the parts outside the CDR3, is AAGVIQSPRHLIKEKRETATLKCYPIPRHDTVYWYQQGPGQDPQFLISFYEKMQSDKGSIPDRFSAQQFSDYHSELNMSSLELGDSALYFCASSPPRTALFSGNTIYFGEGSWLTVV.

V usage is TRBV11-2 and J usage is TRBJ2-6; a possible D gene is TRBD2 (6 bases). Germline assignment: CDR1 SGHAT and CDR2 FQNNGV. CDR3 size: 17 residues. V lost 5 bases and J 0 bases, leaving 14 bases between the germline ends. CDR3 residues: CASSPGSGTSGANVLTF. The CDR3 nucleotides read TGTGCCAGCAGCCCCGGGAGCGGAACCTCTGGGGCCAACGTCCTGACTTTC.

This clone was recorded a few times. The V call is TRBV9, the J call TRBJ2-1, with D maybe TRBD2 (6 bases). The V end lost 7 bases, the J end lost 9 bases, and 17 bases lay between the germline ends. Germline lookup yields CDR1 SGDLS and CDR2 YYNGEE. The CDR3 is 13 residues long. The CDR3 DNA is TGTGCCAGCTCTGGGGACTTTAATATTGAGCAGTTCTTC. Encoded protein: CASSGDFNIEQFF.

This clone was picked up a small number of times. The chain employs TRBV2 and TRBJ1-6; D gene ambiguous. The CDR3 is made up of 11 amino acids. Per the germline V gene, CDR1 is SNHLY and CDR2 is FYNNEI. V was trimmed by 7 bases and J by 8 bases, leaving 6 bases between them. In DNA form, the CDR3 reads TGTGCCAGCATGCGGGATTCACCCCTCCACTTT. Residues: CASMRDSPLHF.

The chain uses TRBV2 and TRBJ2-7; D is ambiguous. Trimming shortened V by 3 bases and J by 1 base, and 7 bases separated the two germline ends. Looked up from germline, CDR1 is SNHLY and CDR2 is FYNNEI. This CDR3 has 13 amino acids. The CDR3 DNA follows: TGTGCCAGCAGTGAGGCCAGATCCTACGAGCAGTACTTC. Translation gives CASSEARSYEQYF.

CDR3 residues: CASSFAGRNNSPLHF. CDR3 nucleotide sequence: TGTGCCAGCAGCTTTGCAGGGAGGAATAATTCACCCCTCCACTTT. The V call is TRBV5-6, the J call TRBJ1-6; tentative D call: TRBD1 (5 bases). Germline V gene lookup returns CDR1 SGHDT and CDR2 YYEEEE. This CDR3 spans 15 amino acids. The ends were cut back, 2 bases at V and 5 bases at J, with 11 bases in the middle.